Following are 18 T cell receptor beta chains from one sample sequenced in a study of tumor-infiltrating lymphocytes in primary liver carcinoma. Constant-region priming of about 500 ng total RNA yielded TCR beta cDNA. Three rounds of nested multiplex PCR with slightly modified ARM-PCR produced TCR beta libraries. Two initial PCR rounds of about 9 cycles each paired TRBV1-TRBV30 forward primers with a C-beta reverse primer. Each CDR3 protein is one row after TCRdb ran MiXCR on the multiplex PCR reads. The sample includes approximately 320,000 distinct CDR3 sequences, more than 55% of them seen just once. Unsorted whole blood yielded the blood RNA, and germline DNA was also extracted. The sequencing input was peripheral blood. These receptors were taken from a woman younger than 45 with primary liver carcinoma and hepatitis B virus infection.

The chain links TRBV30 to TRBJ1-6; D call uncertain. Deletions cut 2 bases from V and 5 bases from J, with 7 bases between. Germline CDR1 reads GTSNPN; CDR2 reads SVGIG (reference sequence). There are 13 residues in the CDR3. CDR3 loop: CAWSNQDNSPLHF. CDR3 in DNA: TGTGCCTGGAGTAATCAGGATAATTCACCCCTCCACTTT. Filled out from reference TRBV30 and TRBJ1-6, the complete variable domain reads SQTIHQWPATLVQPVGSPLSLECTVEGTSNPNLYWYRQAAGRGLQLLFYSVGIGQISSEVPQNLSASRPQDRQFILSSKKLLLSDSGFYLCAWSNQDNSPLHFGNGTRLTVT.

As to this clonotype: This may be a read error, as it is one base from a much larger clone. As DNA, the CDR3 is TGTGCCACCTCCGGGATAGGGGTCGACGAGCAGTACTTC. The encoded protein is CATSGIGVDEQYF. V gene TRBV12-3 or TRBV12-4 combines with J gene TRBJ2-7, with D tentatively TRBD1 or TRBD2 (5 bases each). The germline V and J ends were trimmed by 10 bases and 5 bases, with 18 bases remaining between them. CDR3 size: 13 residues.

This clonotype was observed a single time. A much larger clone differs by one base, so this may be a read error. The chain couples TRBV12-3 or TRBV12-4 to TRBJ2-3, with a weak D call TRBD2 (6 bases). This CDR3 is built from 13 residues. Trimming left V 10 bases short and J 4 bases short, with 15 bases between. CDR3 DNA sequence: TGTGCCAATACACGGGAGATTGCAGATACGCAGTATTTT. Amino acids: CANTREIADTQYF.

This clonotype has at least ten counts. The chain carries TRBV12-3 or TRBV12-4 and TRBJ2-3, with D hard to call. This CDR3 contains 14 residues. V lost 1 base to trimming and J lost 0 bases, with 5 bases between them. The CDR3, as DNA: TGTGCCAGCAGTTTAGGTTCTAGCACAGATACGCAGTATTTT. It specifies CASSLGSSTDTQYF.

Notes on this clonotype: A junction end diverges from the germline sequence, so it may reflect a read error. The chain links TRBV6-5 to TRBJ2-2; 8 nucleotides line up with TRBD1. The CDR3 contains 15 residues. Looked up from germline, CDR1 is MNHEY and CDR2 is SVGAGI. CDR3 loop: CARSRGPTNTGELFF. In DNA, the CDR3 is TGTGCCCGCAGCAGGGGGCCTACGAACACCGGGGAGCTGTTTTTT.

This clonotype came up a few times. The chain combines TRBV6-2 or TRBV6-3 with TRBJ1-1; tentative D call: TRBD1 (6 bases). Trimming removed 6 bases from V and 4 bases from J, with 15 bases in between. CDR1 and CDR2 (germline): MNHEY, SVGEGT. The CDR3 is made up of 14 amino acids. Here the CDR3 DNA reads TGTGCCAGCAGGCCACACAGGGAAGGCACTGAAGCTTTCTTT. This sequence encodes CASRPHREGTEAFF.

Turning to this clonotype: This may stem from a read error, because a much larger clone lies one nucleotide away. The CDR3 loop is CTSSQDRTLNEQFF. In nucleotides, the CDR3 is TGCACCAGCAGCCAGGACAGAACCCTCAATGAGCAGTTCTTC. This chain connects TRBV4-3 to TRBJ2-1, with D possibly matching TRBD1 (6 bases). The CDR3 covers 14 residues. Looked up from germline, CDR1 is LGHNA and CDR2 is YSLEER.

Only a few counts were recorded for this clonotype. V gene TRBV5-4 combines with J gene TRBJ2-5, with a possible D match to TRBD2 (5 bases). Germline values: CDR1 SGHNT, CDR2 YYREEE (reference sequence). The V end was cut by 0 bases, the J end by 2 bases, with 8 bases between. The CDR3 sequence is 14 residues long. Written as DNA, the CDR3 is TGTGCCAGCAGCTTGGTCGGGATTCAAGAGACCCAGTACTTC. It specifies CASSLVGIQETQYF.

As to this clonotype: The junction departs from the called germline gene at one end, perhaps through a read error. The V call is TRBV11-2, the J call TRBJ2-3; 9 bases match TRBD2. The germline gives CDR1 SGHAT, CDR2 FQNNGV. This CDR3 has 16 amino acids. Here the CDR3 reads CASNWLAGRNTDTQYF. The CDR3 region has the DNA TGTGCTAGCAACTGGCTAGCGGGACGAAACACAGATACGCAGTATTTT. Filled out from reference TRBV11-2 and TRBJ2-3, the complete variable domain reads EAGVAQSPRYKIIEKRQSVAFWCNPISGHATLYWYQQILGQGPKLLIQFQNNGVVDDSQLPKDRFSAERLKGVDSTLKIQPAKLEDSAVYLCASNWLAGRNTDTQYFGPGTRLTVL.

On this clonotype itself: At one end, the junction sequence differs from germline, possibly due to a read error. This chain joins TRBV7-8 and TRBJ2-1; no firm D call. The CDR3 is 12 amino acids. CDR1 is SGHVS, CDR2 FQNEAQ, per germline. For the CDR3, the DNA is TGTGCCAGCGGCTTAGGTTCACCAGAGCAGTTCTTC. Translated, it gives CASGLGSPEQFF.

J is TRBJ2-1 and V is TRBV4-2; 10 bases map to TRBD2. Germline V gene sequence: CDR1 LGHNA, CDR2 YNFKEQ. With 4 bases clipped from V and 8 bases from J, the junction kept 11 bases outside the gene matches. This CDR3 region has 16 residues. CDR3 sequence: CASSPGAGGQFDEQFF. The CDR3 coding sequence is TGTGCCAGCAGCCCCGGAGCGGGAGGGCAGTTCGATGAGCAGTTCTTC.

A remark on this clonotype: Possible read error: a much larger clone is one base away. This sequence joins TRBV4-1 and TRBJ2-3; D tentatively fits TRBD1 or TRBD2 (5 bases each). Germline CDR1 MGHRA, CDR2 YSYEKL. V dropped 8 bases and J dropped 6 bases, with 18 bases sitting between them. The CDR3 runs to 14 residues. The chain's CDR3 is CASHGGGRRDTQYF. The CDR3 DNA reads as TGCGCCAGCCACGGTGGGGGACGTAGGGATACGCAGTATTTT.

This clonotype was seen many times. The V gene is TRBV5-1, the J gene TRBJ2-1; TRBD2 agrees at 12 bases. The CDR3 length is 18 residues. With 4 bases clipped from V and 0 bases from J, the junction kept 8 bases outside the gene matches. Germline values: CDR1 SGHRS, CDR2 YFSETQ. CDR3 sequence: CASSPLLAGGLSYNEQFF. The CDR3 DNA is TGCGCCAGCAGCCCGTTACTAGCGGGAGGCCTCTCCTACAATGAGCAGTTCTTC.

Ten or more counts support this clonotype. The chain links TRBV6-5 to TRBJ2-7; D is undetermined. There are 14 residues in the CDR3. CDR1 is MNHEY and CDR2 is SVGAGI in the germline V gene. V gave up 2 bases and J gave up 5 bases, with 13 bases separating them. CDR3 sequence reads: CASSYRQPSDEQYF. The CDR3, as DNA: TGTGCCAGCAGTTACCGTCAGCCCTCGGACGAGCAGTACTTC.

This clonotype has more than one count but fewer than ten. This chain links TRBV21-1 with TRBJ2-1; the listed D gene, TRBD1, was not tested against the DNA. TRBV21-1 is a pseudogene. The CDR3 runs to 15 residues. The CDR3 DNA reads as TGTGCCAGCAGCACCCGGACGGGGAAAGGCAATGAGCAGTTCTTC. It encodes CASSTRTGKGNEQFF.

This clonotype was detected many times. V usage is TRBV4-3 and J usage is TRBJ1-5; 7 bases align to TRBD1. Germline V gene sequence: CDR1 LGHNA, CDR2 YSLEER. V was clipped by 4 bases and J by 5 bases; unmatched bases: 8. The CDR3 has 15 residues. CDR3 DNA sequence: TGCGCCAGCAGCCCCAGACAGGGTGTCTATCAGCCCCAGCATTTT. Translated: CASSPRQGVYQPQHF.

Only a few counts were recorded for this clonotype. The J gene is TRBJ1-1, the V gene TRBV12-3 or TRBV12-4, with 7 bases fitting TRBD1. The CDR3 length is 15 residues. Trimming removed 4 bases from V and 4 bases from J; junction bases left unmatched: 9. The CDR3 here is CASSWESAGGTEAFF. The CDR3 nucleotides are TGTGCCAGCAGTTGGGAGTCCGCAGGGGGCACTGAAGCTTTCTTT.

As regards this clonotype: Germline and junction disagree at one end, which may indicate a read error. The gene calls are TRBV11-2 and TRBJ2-5; TRBD1 agrees at 7 bases. The CDR3 loop spans 14 amino acids. The germline V gene encodes CDR1 SGHAT and CDR2 FQNNGV. The CDR3 sequence: CASSITGDAETQCF. Here the CDR3 DNA reads TGTGCCAGCAGCATTACAGGGGACGCGGAGACCCAGTGCTTC.